These 23 T cell receptor beta chains came from one sample sequenced in a study of cytomegalovirus exposure and HLA in healthy donors. Assay used: immunoSEQ multiplex PCR; TCRdb lists only in-frame clones, some missing. This sample has about 140,000 clones, with roughly four fifths found just once. What was sequenced was PBMCs. Every receptor here comes from a woman aged 30 to 39 in good health and CMV-seronegative.

This clone was detected a few times. The V and J genes are TRBV6-6 and TRBJ2-7; TRBD1 matches 9 bases. V gave up 6 bases and J gave up 3 bases; unmatched junction bases: 6. The CDR3 runs 14 residues. Germline lookup yields CDR1 MNHNY and CDR2 SVGAGI (reference sequence). CDR3 bases: TGTGCCAGCAGAACACCGGGACAGGGCTACGAGCAGTACTTC. Amino acid sequence: CASRTPGQGYEQYF.

The V gene is TRBV5-1, the J gene TRBJ2-5, with 8 bases identical to TRBD2. V was pared by 0 bases and J by 1 base, with 2 bases of the junction left unmatched. This CDR3 comprises 15 residues. CDR1 and CDR2 (germline): SGHRS, YFSETQ. This CDR3 is CASSLGSGGQETQYF. The DNA for the CDR3 is TGCGCCAGCAGCTTGGGAAGCGGGGGCCAAGAGACCCAGTACTTC.

This CDR3 reads CASRGGTRAGEKLFF. DNA for the CDR3: TGTGCCAGCAGAGGAGGTACTCGTGCTGGTGAAAAACTGTTTTTT. The chain recombines TRBV2 with TRBJ1-4; D ambiguous. Looked up from germline, CDR1 is SNHLY and CDR2 is FYNNEI. CDR3 length equals 15 residues. The V end lost 6 bases, the J end lost 7 bases, and 18 bases lay between the germline ends.

The chain couples TRBV6-5 to TRBJ1-4; TRBD1 might be the D (5 bases). The CDR3 is made up of 14 amino acids. Germline loops: CDR1 MNHEY, CDR2 SVGAGI. The germline V and J ends were trimmed by 6 bases and 3 bases, with 11 bases remaining between them. This CDR3 is CASRKQGPNEKLFF. The CDR3 DNA reads as TGTGCCAGCAGGAAGCAGGGCCCTAATGAAAAACTGTTTTTT.

J is TRBJ1-2 and V is TRBV6-6, with no clear D. Germline V gene lookup returns CDR1 MNHNY and CDR2 SVGAGI (reference sequence). This CDR3 contains 12 residues. The V end lost 8 bases, the J end lost 8 bases, and 15 bases lay between the germline ends. The CDR3 is CASLRSTWGYTF. CDR3 coding DNA: TGTGCCAGCCTCCGATCGACTTGGGGCTACACCTTC.

The gene calls are TRBV27 and TRBJ1-2, with 7 bases identical to TRBD1. Per germline, CDR1 MNHEY and CDR2 SMNVEV (reference sequence). The ends lost 0 bases at V and 5 bases at J; junction bases unmatched: 6. The length of the CDR3 is 15 residues. Here the CDR3 DNA reads TGTGCCAGCAGTTTATCGTTGACAGGGCAGTATGGCTACACCTTC. Protein: CASSLSLTGQYGYTF.

In this sample, this clone turned up once. This rearrangement joins TRBV7-3 to TRBJ2-7; TRBD2 aligns across 8 bases. Germline CDR1 reads SGHTA; CDR2 reads FQGTGA. The CDR3 extends over 15 amino acids. J gave up 0 bases and V 2 bases, and 3 bases lay outside the gene matches. The CDR3 nucleotides read TGTGCCAGCAGCTTAGAAGCGGGGGCCTCCTACGAGCAGTACTTC. It translates to CASSLEAGASYEQYF.

The gene calls are TRBV2 and TRBJ2-7; 11 bases are a match to TRBD1. The CDR3 sequence is 14 residues long. With V trimmed by 7 bases and J by 1 base, 3 bases remained unmatched. Germline V gives CDR1 SNHLY, CDR2 FYNNEI. Here the CDR3 DNA reads TGTGCCAGCAAGGGACAGGGGGTTTCCTACGAGCAGTACTTC. It yields the protein CASKGQGVSYEQYF.

The CDR3 DNA reads as TGCGCCAGCAGCCTGGACAGGGGAAACAGGAATGAGCAGTTCTTC. Amino acids: CASSLDRGNRNEQFF. J is TRBJ2-1 and V is TRBV5-1, with 9 bases identical to TRBD1. Germline V gives CDR1 SGHRS, CDR2 YFSETQ. The V segment lost 4 bases and the J segment 7 bases; nucleotides outside the gene matches: 9. This CDR3 has 15 amino acids.

The gene calls are TRBV2 and TRBJ1-2; D is perhaps TRBD1 (5 bases). The CDR3 covers 14 residues. CDR1 is SNHLY, CDR2 FYNNEI, per germline. Trimming took off 2 bases at V and 8 bases at J, with 15 bases between the two ends. CDR3 sequence reads: CASSETGGAWGYTF. DNA for the CDR3: TGTGCCAGCAGTGAAACCGGGGGTGCCTGGGGCTACACCTTC. Based on the CDR3 plus reference TRBV2 and TRBJ1-2, the full variable domain is EPEVTQTPSHQVTQMGQEVILRCVPISNHLYFYWYRQILGQKVEFLVSFYNNEISEKSEIFDDQFSVERPDGSNFTLKIRSTKLEDSAMYFCASSETGGAWGYTFGSGTRLTVV.

This clone occurred a few times. CDR3 coding DNA: TGTGCCAGCAGCCCTCGGGCGGGGGCTGGGGCCAACGTCCTGACTTTC. Translated, it gives CASSPRAGAGANVLTF. The chain employs TRBV6-4 and TRBJ2-6; 7 nucleotides match TRBD2. The CDR3 has 16 amino acids. Looked up from germline, CDR1 is MRHNA and CDR2 is SNTAGT. After removal of 6 bases from V and 2 bases from J, the junction contained 7 bases not matched to a gene.

V is TRBV5-1 and J is TRBJ2-5; TRBD1 matches 7 bases. Trimming removed 3 bases from V and 4 bases from J; junction bases left unmatched: 9. Looked up from germline, CDR1 is SGHRS and CDR2 is YFSETQ. The CDR3 runs to 15 residues. As DNA, the CDR3 is TGCGCCAGCAGCTCCCTGACAGGGTCAGGAGAGACCCAGTACTTC. Its translation is CASSSLTGSGETQYF.

V is TRBV9 and J is TRBJ2-2, with 9 bases identical to TRBD2. V trimming: 6 bases; J trimming: 2 bases; junction bases outside the gene matches: 11. The germline V gene has CDR1 SGDLS and CDR2 YYNGEE. The CDR3 runs to 17 residues. CDR3 residues: CASTRGQRGDNTGELFF. DNA for the CDR3: TGTGCCAGCACCCGTGGTCAGCGGGGGGACAACACCGGGGAGCTGTTTTTT.

This clone has more than one count but fewer than ten. The CDR3 here is CASQGDYGYTF. The CDR3 DNA is TGTGCCAGCCAGGGGGACTATGGCTACACCTTC. This chain uses TRBV2 with TRBJ1-2, with 7 positions matching TRBD1. The junction had 0 bases not matched to a gene; V was cut back by 8 bases and J by 3 bases. This CDR3 is built from 11 residues. Germline CDR1 reads SNHLY; CDR2 reads FYNNEI. Combining the CDR3 with reference TRBV2 and TRBJ1-2 gives the whole variable domain EPEVTQTPSHQVTQMGQEVILRCVPISNHLYFYWYRQILGQKVEFLVSFYNNEISEKSEIFDDQFSVERPDGSNFTLKIRSTKLEDSAMYFCASQGDYGYTFGSGTRLTVV.

This chain links TRBV4-2 with TRBJ2-1, with D maybe TRBD1 (6 bases). CDR1 and CDR2 (germline): LGHNA, YNFKEQ. The CDR3 consists of 14 residues. The ends were cut back, 3 bases at V and 3 bases at J, with 9 bases in the middle. This CDR3 is CASSQTDSYNEQFF. The DNA of the CDR3 is TGTGCCAGCAGCCAGACGGACAGCTACAATGAGCAGTTCTTC.

The rearrangement uses TRBV7-8 and TRBJ2-3; unclear D gene. This CDR3 has 14 residues. Germline assignment: CDR1 SGHVS and CDR2 FQNEAQ. V was shortened by 6 bases and J by 4 bases, with 14 bases between the two germline ends. CDR3 sequence (DNA): TGTGCCAGCAGTTACCGCGTTGTAGCAGATACGCAGTATTTT. Its protein product is CASSYRVVADTQYF.

The chain employs TRBV9 and TRBJ2-5, with 8 bases fitting TRBD2. CDR3 length: 14 amino acids. The V gene's germline CDR1 is SGDLS and CDR2 YYNGEE. Losses at the gene ends were 2 bases for V and 2 bases for J; bases not matched to a gene: 2. The CDR3 bases are TGTGCCAGCAGCGTGGGACTAGATCAAGAGACCCAGTACTTC. Its translation is CASSVGLDQETQYF.

This clone was observed a handful of times. CDR3 region: CASRTTGESSPLHF. Here the CDR3 DNA reads TGTGCCAGCAGAACAACAGGGGAGAGTTCACCCCTCCACTTT. The rearrangement links TRBV7-9 to TRBJ1-6, with 7 bases lining up with TRBD1. The germline V gene encodes CDR1 SEHNR and CDR2 FQNEAQ (reference sequence). Trimming cost V 6 bases and J 9 bases; bases outside gene matches: 8. The CDR3 covers 14 residues.

This clone was recorded once. At one boundary the junction diverges from the germline segment, which might be a read error. J is TRBJ2-2 and V is TRBV7-7, with TRBD1 identical over 9 bases. CDR1 is SSHAT, CDR2 FNYEAQ, per germline (reference sequence). The CDR3 sequence is 16 residues long. The CDR3 loop is CASSSPGQGHTGELFF. In nucleotides, the CDR3 is TGTGCTAGCAGTTCGCCGGGACAGGGTCATACCGGGGAGCTGTTTTTT.

This clone was observed once. The rearrangement uses TRBV15 and TRBJ1-6; maybe TRBD1 (6 bases). With 1 base removed from V and 7 bases from J, the gap between germline ends came to 8 bases. Germline V lookup: CDR1 LNHNV, CDR2 YYDKDF (reference sequence). This CDR3 spans 14 amino acids. CDR3 in amino acids: CATSRGTENSPLHF. The CDR3 nucleotides read TGTGCCACCAGCAGAGGGACAGAAAATTCACCCCTCCACTTT.

The chain couples TRBV4-1 to TRBJ2-2, with a tentative D call TRBD2 (7 bases). There are 16 residues in the CDR3. The V end was cut by 1 base, the J end by 5 bases, with 14 bases between. Germline CDR1 is MGHRA and CDR2 is YSYEKL. The CDR3 sequence: CASSQASGGRTGELFF. CDR3 DNA: TGCGCCAGCAGCCAAGCCTCGGGGGGCCGGACCGGGGAGCTGTTTTTT.

This chain joins TRBV6-1 and TRBJ2-1; TRBD1 matches at 8 bases. Germline V gives CDR1 MNHNS, CDR2 SASEGT. Trimming took 4 bases from V and 2 from J; bases not matched to a gene: 10. The CDR3 loop spans 17 amino acids. CDR3 DNA: TGTGCCAGCAGTGCAATCTCGACAGGGGTCACCTACAATGAGCAGTTCTTC. Translating it yields CASSAISTGVTYNEQFF.

This clone was seen a few times. The rearrangement joins TRBV2 to TRBJ2-7; 9 bases fit TRBD1. With 6 bases clipped from V and 6 bases from J, the junction kept 6 bases outside the gene matches. Germline CDR1 reads SNHLY; CDR2 reads FYNNEI. The CDR3 has 13 residues. The CDR3 loop is CASRGQGMSEQYF. CDR3 DNA: TGTGCCAGCAGGGGACAGGGAATGAGCGAGCAGTACTTC.